Following are 30 T cell receptor beta chains from one sample sequenced in a study of post-analysis software for immune sequencing data. Findings and limits, study-wide: Controls had lower frequencies than patients of roughly five TRBV segments, which included TRBV5-6, TRBV5-1 and TRBV20-1.

Included in the TCR beta cDNA libraries were unique molecular identifiers. From the PCR reads, TCRdb called clonotypes with MiXCR, one entry per CDR3 protein. The sample yields about 200,000 distinct CDR3 sequences, around 29% seen once. Their antigens remain unidentified. Sequencing was carried out using blood. The receptors originated from a girl aged 2 to 17 with multiple sclerosis.

This clonotype was counted between two and nine times. V and J are TRBV6-5 and TRBJ2-1; D might be TRBD2 (6 bases). V lost 1 base and J 0 bases, leaving 10 bases between the germline ends. The CDR3 is 16 residues long. Germline CDR1 is MNHEY and CDR2 is SVGAGI. CDR3: CASSYLVGSSYNEQFF. The CDR3 nucleotides are TGTGCCAGCAGTTACTTGGTCGGGAGCTCCTACAATGAGCAGTTCTTC.

In its sample, this clonotype was seen a few times. Relative to the germline gene, one junction end is altered; a read error may explain this. This chain connects TRBV6-4 to TRBJ1-4; 7 bases match TRBD1. The CDR3 sequence is 14 residues long. Germline CDR1 reads MRHNA; CDR2 reads SNTAGT. The CDR3 DNA reads as TGTGCCAGCCTCCTCCGGGACAGTCGGGAAAAACGGTTTTTT. Its translation is CASLLRDSREKRFF.

This sequence joins TRBV30 and TRBJ2-3, with 7 positions matching TRBD2. Germline V gives CDR1 GTSNPN, CDR2 SVGIG (reference sequence). The CDR3 extends over 13 amino acids. The trim removed 4 bases at V and 2 bases at J, leaving 3 bases unmatched. The DNA for the CDR3 is TGTGCCTGGACTAGCGGAAACACAGATACGCAGTATTTT. This translates into CAWTSGNTDTQYF.

This chain uses TRBV7-8 with TRBJ2-2, with 7 bases aligning to TRBD1. The CDR3 runs 15 residues. J gave up 5 bases and V 5 bases, and 8 bases lay outside the gene matches. Germline V gene lookup returns CDR1 SGHVS and CDR2 FQNEAQ. The CDR3 DNA is TGTGCCAGCAGCCCCCGGCAGGGGGTTACCGGGGAGCTGTTTTTT. Translation gives CASSPRQGVTGELFF.

The chain joins TRBV5-6 to TRBJ2-1; D gene uncertain. CDR1 and CDR2 (germline): SGHDT, YYEEEE. This CDR3 comprises 16 residues. V lost 1 base to trimming and J lost 4 bases, with 15 bases between them. The CDR3 DNA reads TGTGCCAGCAGCTTGAGAGCGTCTGCCCTTTACAATGAGCAGTTCTTC. Translated: CASSLRASALYNEQFF. The full variable domain, its missing parts supplied by reference TRBV5-6 and TRBJ2-1, is DAGVTQSPTHLIKTRGQQVTLRCSPKSGHDTVSWYQQALGQGPQFIFQYYEEEERQRGNFPDRFSGHQFPNYSSELNVNALLLGDSALYLCASSLRASALYNEQFFGPGTRLTVL.

This clonotype was found many times. The chain carries TRBV5-1 and TRBJ2-1; D may be TRBD2 (5 bases). In germline, CDR1 is SGHRS, CDR2 YFSETQ. CDR3 length equals 15 residues. V lost 0 bases and J lost 0, with 7 bases in between. DNA for the CDR3: TGCGCCAGCAGCTTGGGTGGGAGCTCCTACAATGAGCAGTTCTTC. Translating gives CASSLGGSSYNEQFF.

This clonotype has at least ten counts. The V and J genes are TRBV7-9 and TRBJ2-6; 10 bases align to TRBD1. This CDR3 has 17 amino acids. The trim removed 5 bases at V and 1 base at J, leaving 5 bases unmatched. Germline-derived CDR1 and CDR2 are SEHNR and FQNEAQ (reference sequence). CDR3 in amino acids: CASSRSGQGSGANVLTF. The CDR3 DNA is TGTGCCAGCAGCCGATCGGGACAGGGGTCTGGGGCCAACGTCCTGACTTTC.

This clonotype was seen repeatedly, ten times or more. The chain is built from TRBV28 and TRBJ2-7, with D perhaps given as TRBD1 or TRBD2 (5 bases each). Germline CDR1 reads MDHEN; CDR2 reads SYDVKM. The CDR3 is 12 residues long. Trimming left V 1 base short and J 9 bases short, with 10 bases between. The CDR3, as DNA: TGTGCCAGCAGTTTATCCGGGACCGGGCAGTACTTC. Amino acids: CASSLSGTGQYF.

This clonotype was counted between two and nine times. A clone one base away is much larger, so this may be a read error. V usage is TRBV7-9 and J usage is TRBJ2-1; the D gene is possibly TRBD2 (7 bases). Germline CDR1 SEHNR, CDR2 FQNEAQ (reference sequence). The CDR3 length is 13 residues. The CDR3 region is CSSRRGAGDQQFF. In nucleotides, the CDR3 is TGTTCCAGCAGGAGGGGGGCGGGAGACCAGCAGTTCTTC.

This clonotype was picked up many times. The chain joins TRBV7-2 to TRBJ2-3; 7 bases fit TRBD2. From germline, CDR1 is SGHTA and CDR2 FQGNSA. The CDR3 is 13 residues long. V lost 3 bases and J lost 4; bases outside the gene matches: 1. The CDR3 DNA follows: TGTGCCAGCAGCTTCCGGGAGGCAGATACGCAGTATTTT. This codes for CASSFREADTQYF.

A note on this clonotype: This may be a read error, as it is one base from a much larger clone. V and J are TRBV20-1 and TRBJ2-1, with D tentatively TRBD2 (5 bases). V shed 6 bases and J shed 10 bases, with 19 bases lying between them. CDR1 and CDR2 from the germline V gene are DFQATT and SNEGSKA (reference sequence). CDR3 length: 13 residues. CDR3 protein: CSATPGLSYEQFF. The CDR3 DNA reads TGCAGTGCCACGCCGGGGTTGTCCTACGAGCAGTTCTTC.

The genes are TRBV20-1 and TRBJ2-3; the D gene is possibly TRBD1 (6 bases). Germline V CDR1 and CDR2: DFQATT, SNEGSKA (reference sequence). The CDR3 has 16 residues. V lost 5 bases to trimming and J lost 2 bases, with 20 bases between them. CDR3 in amino acids: CSAGAQGRRVTDTQYF. CDR3 sequence (DNA): TGCAGTGCTGGGGCCCAGGGGCGCAGGGTCACAGATACGCAGTATTTT.

There are many counts of this clonotype. This rearrangement joins TRBV29-1 to TRBJ1-6; D might be TRBD1 (6 bases). Trimming removed 7 bases from V and 9 bases from J, with 22 bases in between. Per the germline V gene, CDR1 is SQVTM and CDR2 is ANQGSEA. The length of the CDR3 is 15 residues. CDR3 amino acids: CSAQTVGTPGSPLHF. The CDR3 DNA sequence: TGCAGCGCCCAGACGGTCGGGACACCCGGTTCACCCCTCCACTTT.

This clonotype was observed many times. The J gene is TRBJ2-7, the V gene TRBV6-6; D gene uncertain. The CDR3 contains 12 residues. Germline V lookup: CDR1 MNHNY, CDR2 SVGAGI (reference sequence). V was trimmed by 10 bases and J by 1 base, leaving 11 bases between them. This CDR3 reads CATLARSYEQYF. The DNA for the CDR3 is TGTGCCACCTTAGCTCGTTCCTACGAGCAGTACTTC.

A note on this clonotype: Mismatch with germline at one junction end may stem from a read error. V gene TRBV7-9 combines with J gene TRBJ2-3; the D gene is possibly TRBD1 (5 bases). The CDR3 has 12 amino acids. Germline lookup yields CDR1 SEHNR and CDR2 FQNEAQ (reference sequence). The CDR3 sequence: CASSQATGTQYF. The CDR3 nucleotides are TGTGCCAGCAGCCAGGCCACAGGTACGCAGTATTTT.

As concerns this clonotype: This sequence may be a read error, since a much larger clone differs from it by one base. V is TRBV28 and J is TRBJ2-7; D possibly corresponds to TRBD1 (6 bases). This CDR3 is built from 12 residues. Germline V gene data show CDR1 as MDHEN and CDR2 as SYDVKM. For the CDR3, the DNA is TGTGCCAGCAGTTTAGGGGGCTACGGGCAGTACTTC. Translation gives CASSLGGYGQYF.

DNA for the CDR3: TGCAGTGCAGTTCCGGGACTAGCGGGAGACTACGAGCAGTACTTC. Translated, it gives CSAVPGLAGDYEQYF. V is TRBV20-1 and J is TRBJ2-7; 14 bases are shared with TRBD2. Trimming cost V 6 bases and J 3 bases; bases outside gene matches: 7. This CDR3 has 15 amino acids. In germline, CDR1 is DFQATT, CDR2 SNEGSKA (reference sequence).

With respect to this clonotype: Since a much larger clone is just one base distant, this may be a read error. The chain uses TRBV20-1 and TRBJ2-5; D may be TRBD1 or TRBD2 (5 bases each). This CDR3 is built from 14 residues. Trimming cost V 6 bases and J 2 bases, with 16 bases left between them. The germline gives CDR1 DFQATT, CDR2 SNEGSKA (reference sequence). The CDR3 DNA follows: TGCAGTGCAATGGGGACGCTGTCTCAAGAGACCCAGTACTTC. Amino acid sequence: CSAMGTLSQETQYF.

The chain carries TRBV28 and TRBJ2-5, with TRBD2 identical over 14 bases. Looked up from germline, CDR1 is MDHEN and CDR2 is SYDVKM. The CDR3 runs to 16 residues. Germline trimming cut 5 bases from V and 2 bases from J; bases unmatched to any gene: 4. CDR3 in DNA: TGTGCCAGCAGTACCGGACTAGCGGGAGGTCAAGAGACCCAGTACTTC. It translates to CASSTGLAGGQETQYF.

The chain employs TRBV4-1 and TRBJ1-4; 7 bases are a match to TRBD1. The ends lost 5 bases at V and 0 bases at J; junction bases unmatched: 6. There are 16 residues in the CDR3. Germline lookup yields CDR1 MGHRA and CDR2 YSYEKL. The CDR3 DNA is TGCGCCAGCAGCAAGAGACAGGGAACAACTAATGAAAAACTGTTTTTT. Translated: CASSKRQGTTNEKLFF.

This clonotype was seen at least ten times. The V and J genes are TRBV5-1 and TRBJ1-4; the D gene is possibly TRBD1 (6 bases). Trimming took 3 bases from V and 4 from J, leaving 13 bases between them. Per germline, CDR1 SGHRS and CDR2 YFSETQ. This CDR3 comprises 15 residues. CDR3: CASSYRQGLNEKLFF. In DNA, the CDR3 is TGCGCCAGCAGCTACCGTCAGGGGCTTAATGAAAAACTGTTTTTT.

The CDR3 region is CSADLTSGGYNEQFF. The CDR3 coding sequence is TGCAGTGCGGATCTGACTAGCGGGGGCTACAATGAGCAGTTCTTC. V gene TRBV20-1 combines with J gene TRBJ2-1; 12 bases fit TRBD2. The CDR3 spans 15 residues. The germline V gene has CDR1 DFQATT and CDR2 SNEGSKA (reference sequence). Losses at the gene ends were 6 bases for V and 3 bases for J; bases not matched to a gene: 6.

The rearrangement links TRBV11-2 to TRBJ2-3; D not resolved. Trimming took 2 bases from V and 2 from J, leaving 17 bases between them. This CDR3 region has 17 residues. Germline assignment: CDR1 SGHAT and CDR2 FQNNGV. The DNA for the CDR3 is TGTGCCAGCAGCTTAATCCCCCCCGGTCTCTTCACAGATACGCAGTATTTT. Protein: CASSLIPPGLFTDTQYF.

This clonotype showed up many times. The V gene is TRBV20-1, the J gene TRBJ1-2; possibly TRBD1 for D (5 bases). The CDR3 has 12 amino acids. The V end lost 6 bases, the J end lost 6 bases, and 14 bases lay between the germline ends. Looked up from germline, CDR1 is DFQATT and CDR2 is SNEGSKA (reference sequence). CDR3 region: CSATQGGNGYTF. The CDR3 DNA follows: TGCAGTGCCACCCAGGGAGGAAATGGCTACACCTTC.

This sequence joins TRBV5-1 and TRBJ2-1; D unresolved. The V end was cut by 0 bases, the J end by 7 bases, with 11 bases between. Germline lookup yields CDR1 SGHRS and CDR2 YFSETQ. The CDR3 spans 14 residues. CDR3 DNA sequence: TGCGCCAGCAGCTTGGCCGGTCTAACGAATGAGCAGTTCTTC. Translation: CASSLAGLTNEQFF.

A few counts support this clonotype. One end of the junction varies from germline; a read error may be responsible. The chain joins TRBV5-1 to TRBJ2-7; 7 bases map to TRBD1. CDR1 SGHRS and CDR2 YFSETQ come from the germline V gene. The CDR3 length is 13 residues. For the CDR3, the DNA is TGCGCCGGCAGCCGCACAGGGGCGGGCGAGCAGTACTTC. Translated, it gives CAGSRTGAGEQYF.

Ten or more counts support this clonotype. The chain employs TRBV20-1 and TRBJ2-1; 8 bases are a match to TRBD1. The CDR3 consists of 16 residues. Unmatched junction bases numbered 7, after V lost 0 bases and J lost 3 bases. Germline CDR1 is DFQATT and CDR2 is SNEGSKA (reference sequence). The CDR3 spells CSARDHMTGDYNEQFF. Here the CDR3 DNA reads TGCAGTGCTAGAGATCATATGACAGGGGACTACAATGAGCAGTTCTTC.

In regard to this clonotype: One end of the junction fails to match germline, which may point to a read error. The V gene is TRBV6-6, the J gene TRBJ1-4; 9 bases map to TRBD1. This CDR3 spans 15 amino acids. The germline V gene has CDR1 MNHNY and CDR2 SVGAGI (reference sequence). CDR3 nucleotides: TGTGCCAACAGTTCCCCCCGGGACAGGGAGAACAAACTGTTTTTT. Translation: CANSSPRDRENKLFF.

The rearrangement uses TRBV29-1 and TRBJ2-7; 7 bases map to TRBD1. The CDR3 is 14 amino acids. In germline, CDR1 is SQVTM, CDR2 ANQGSEA. With 7 bases clipped from V and 7 bases from J, the junction kept 16 bases outside the gene matches. In DNA, the CDR3 is TGCAGCGGGGGGACAGTCACTAACTACAATGAGCAGTACTTC. It translates to CSGGTVTNYNEQYF.

This sequence joins TRBV5-1 and TRBJ2-3, with 9 bases lining up with TRBD2. CDR3 size: 14 residues. Trimming at V came to 5 bases and at J to 6 bases, leaving 7 bases not matched to a gene. In germline, CDR1 is SGHRS, CDR2 YFSETQ. The CDR3 reads CASRSLAGDDTQYF. The CDR3 DNA is TGCGCCAGCAGGTCATTAGCGGGAGATGATACGCAGTATTTT.